These T cell receptor beta chains were read from a single sample in a study of shared clonotypes between healthy human individuals. Sequenced by immunoSEQ multiplex PCR; TCRdb stores in-frame clones only, minus some. The sample yields millions of clones, over 90% seen once. The sequenced sample was naive CD4+ T cells from PBMCs. The receptors come from a man aged 18 to 29 in good health. Some clones in this sample may be carry-over from other donors' samples. Each CDR3 is given with its conserved first and last residue. A D gene is named only where the DNA matches it firmly. Size values are once, few and many counts, or a class for expanded clones, and some rows have none.

J,size,V,D,CDR3,DNA
TRBJ2-5,NA,TRBV5-4,NA,CASSLTGKTQYF,TGTGCCAGCTCTTTGACCGGAAAGACCCAGTACTTC
TRBJ2-1,NA,TRBV5-1,NA,CASSHSGSSYNEQFF,TGCGCCAGCAGCCATAGCGGTAGCTCCTACAATGAGCAGTTCTTC
TRBJ2-5,NA,TRBV5-1,NA,CASNGRQETQYF,TGCGCCAGCAATGGTAGGCAAGAGACCCAGTACTTC
TRBJ2-5,NA,TRBV19,NA,CASSIDLSPRDSQETQYF,TGTGCCAGTAGTATAGATCTATCTCCGAGGGACTCACAAGAGACCCAGTACTTC
TRBJ2-1,NA,TRBV7-9,NA,CASSHEVLYNEQFF,TGTGCCAGCAGCCATGAGGTGCTCTACAATGAGCAGTTCTTC
TRBJ2-5,NA,TRBV6-5,TRBD1,CASSGGQVGGETQYF,TGTGCCAGCAGTGGCGGACAGGTTGGCGGGGAGACCCAGTACTTC
TRBJ1-2,NA,TRBV12-2,NA,CASRLVYLGYGYTF,TGTGCAAGTCGCTTAGTTTACTTGGGATATGGCTACACCTTC
TRBJ2-7,NA,TRBV13,NA,CASSPLGVYEQYF,TGTGCCAGCAGCCCGCTGGGGGTCTACGAGCAGTACTTC
TRBJ2-1,NA,TRBV19,TRBD2,CASTQAGGEQFF,TGTGCCAGCACCCAAGCGGGAGGGGAGCAGTTCTTC
TRBJ1-2,NA,TRBV19,NA,CASSPRTPSPYGYTF,TGTGCCAGTAGTCCGAGGACTCCCTCCCCCTATGGCTACACCTTC
TRBJ1-5,NA,TRBV19,NA,CASSRQDNQPQHF,TGTGCCAGTAGTAGACAGGACAATCAGCCCCAGCATTTT
TRBJ2-5,NA,TRBV10-3,TRBD2,CAISEVAGESRETQYF,TGTGCCATCAGTGAGGTAGCGGGAGAAAGTCGAGAGACCCAGTACTTC
TRBJ1-2,NA,TRBV20-1,NA,CSASPGGYTF,TGCAGTGCAAGTCCTGGCGGCTACACCTTC
TRBJ2-6,few,TRBV7-3,NA,CASSLGDTGANVLTF,TGTGCCAGCAGCTTAGGGGATACTGGGGCCAACGTCCTGACTTTC
TRBJ1-2,NA,TRBV5-1,TRBD1,CASRLGTGTGYIDTF,TGCGCCAGCAGACTTGGAACCGGGACAGGGTATATCGACACCTTC
TRBJ1-1,NA,TRBV28,NA,CASRPQGWGVDAEAFF,TGTGCCAGCAGGCCTCAAGGTTGGGGGGTCGACGCTGAAGCTTTCTTT
TRBJ1-3,NA,TRBV6-1,TRBD1,CASRTGANTIYF,TGTGCCAGCCGGACAGGGGCGAACACCATATATTTT
TRBJ2-2,once,TRBV11-1,NA,CASSFSTGELFF,TGTGCCAGCAGCTTCAGCACCGGGGAGCTGTTTTTT
TRBJ2-2,NA,TRBV28,TRBD2,CASRTAGGTGELFF,TGTGCCAGCAGGACGGCGGGAGGAACCGGGGAGCTGTTTTTT
TRBJ1-5,NA,TRBV7-2,NA,CASSLTFNQPQHF,TGTGCCAGCAGCTTAACTTTCAATCAGCCCCAGCATTTT
TRBJ2-5,NA,TRBV7-2,NA,CASSLADSIRTQYF,TGTGCCAGCAGCTTAGCCGACTCAATTAGGACCCAGTACTTC
TRBJ1-3,once,TRBV19,NA,CASLRGVGGNTIYF,TGTGCCAGTCTCCGGGGGGTCGGTGGAAACACCATATATTTT
TRBJ1-1,NA,TRBV28,NA,CASSFPGGGPKAFF,TGTGCCAGCAGTTTTCCCGGGGGGGGTCCTAAAGCTTTCTTT
TRBJ2-7,NA,TRBV18,TRBD2,CASSPGTSGSHEQYF,TGTGCCAGCTCACCGGGGACTAGCGGGAGTCACGAGCAGTACTTC
TRBJ2-2,NA,TRBV10-3,TRBD1,CAISGGQLRNTGELFF,TGTGCCATCAGTGGGGGACAGCTCCGAAACACCGGGGAGCTGTTTTTT
TRBJ2-1,NA,TRBV27,TRBD2,CASSRWTSGRNNEQFF,TGTGCCAGCAGCCGATGGACTAGCGGGAGAAACAATGAGCAGTTCTTC
TRBJ2-7,NA,TRBV5-6,TRBD2,CASSSLAGFNYEQYF,TGTGCCAGCAGTTCTCTAGCGGGTTTCAACTACGAGCAGTACTTC
TRBJ2-1,NA,TRBV2,NA,CASSEARSYNEQFF,TGTGCCAGCAGTGAGGCTAGATCCTACAATGAGCAGTTCTTC
TRBJ2-1,NA,TRBV12-5,NA,CASGFAYNEQFF,TGTGCTAGTGGTTTCGCGTACAATGAGCAGTTCTTC
TRBJ2-1,NA,TRBV7-3,TRBD2,CASSQTGGRQHNEQFF,TGTGCCAGCAGCCAAACGGGCGGGAGGCAACACAATGAGCAGTTCTTC
TRBJ1-2,NA,TRBV28,NA,CASTVNSAYGYTF,TGTGCCAGTACGGTAAACAGTGCCTATGGCTACACCTTC
TRBJ2-7,NA,TRBV4-1,TRBD1,CASSWEGQGFYEQYF,TGCGCCAGCAGTTGGGAGGGACAGGGATTTTACGAGCAGTACTTC
TRBJ1-2,NA,TRBV5-1,TRBD1,CASSPGQGADGYTF,TGCGCCAGCAGCCCGGGACAGGGGGCGGATGGCTACACCTTC
TRBJ2-7,NA,TRBV5-4,NA,CASSFRGARPHEQYF,TGTGCCAGCAGCTTTCGGGGCGCGAGGCCCCACGAGCAGTACTTC
TRBJ2-5,NA,TRBV5-1,NA,CASSFSGIQETQYF,TGCGCCAGCAGTTTTTCCGGGATCCAAGAGACCCAGTACTTC
TRBJ1-1,NA,TRBV19,TRBD1,CASSIIGTGKTEAFF,TGTGCCAGTAGTATAATAGGGACAGGGAAGACTGAAGCTTTCTTT
TRBJ2-2,few,TRBV6-5,NA,CASRVQNTGELFF,TGTGCCAGCAGGGTACAGAACACCGGGGAGCTGTTTTTT
TRBJ1-5,NA,TRBV19,NA,CASGRGSRQPQHF,TGTGCCAGTGGGAGGGGGTCGCGGCAGCCCCAGCATTTT
TRBJ2-5,NA,TRBV29-1,NA,CSGGEETQYF,TGCAGCGGCGGGGAAGAGACCCAGTACTTC
TRBJ2-1,NA,TRBV4-2,NA,CASSRQTEVAYNEQFF,TGTGCCAGCAGCCGGCAAACTGAGGTGGCGTACAATGAGCAGTTCTTC
TRBJ1-1,NA,TRBV28,NA,CASSLVGKGTEAFF,TGTGCCAGCAGTTTGGTAGGGAAAGGCACTGAAGCTTTCTTT
TRBJ1-2,NA,TRBV5-5,NA,CASSLGGLEDGYTF,TGTGCCAGCAGCCTAGGCGGGTTAGAGGATGGCTACACCTTC
TRBJ2-1,NA,TRBV7-2,TRBD1,CASRNRGAEQFF,TGTGCCAGCAGAAACAGGGGTGCTGAGCAGTTCTTC
TRBJ1-4,once,TRBV20-1,NA,CSAKEGEKLFF,TGCAGTGCTAAAGAGGGAGAAAAACTGTTTTTT
TRBJ2-1,NA,TRBV7-6,TRBD2,CASSQSATSGSREQFF,TGTGCCAGCAGCCAAAGCGCGACTAGCGGGAGTAGGGAGCAGTTCTTC
TRBJ2-7,NA,TRBV6-5,NA,CASSYSGQGHEQYF,TGTGCCAGCAGTTACTCCGGGCAGGGGCACGAGCAGTACTTC
TRBJ1-1,few,TRBV25-1,NA,CASSERQGRQAFF,TGTGCCAGCAGTGAACGACAAGGCAGGCAAGCTTTCTTT
TRBJ1-1,NA,TRBV15,NA,CATSRAPLGEAFF,TGTGCCACCAGCAGAGCTCCCTTGGGTGAAGCTTTCTTT
TRBJ2-3,NA,TRBV10-3,NA,CASGHRGTDTQYF,TGTGCCTCGGGACATCGCGGCACAGATACGCAGTATTTT
TRBJ1-1,NA,TRBV25-1,NA,CASSVEMNTEAFF,TGTGCCAGCAGTGTGGAGATGAACACTGAAGCTTTCTTT
TRBJ2-1,NA,TRBV7-3,TRBD2,CASSLTGRPSYNEQFF,TGTGCCAGCAGCTTAACCGGGAGGCCTTCCTACAATGAGCAGTTCTTC
TRBJ2-7,NA,TRBV14,NA,CASSQDWVRLPGPYEQYF,TGTGCCAGCAGCCAAGACTGGGTGAGACTCCCCGGCCCCTACGAGCAGTACTTC
TRBJ2-7,once,TRBV6-5,TRBD2,CASSYYSGSHYEQYF,TGTGCCAGCAGTTACTACAGCGGGAGTCACTACGAGCAGTACTTC